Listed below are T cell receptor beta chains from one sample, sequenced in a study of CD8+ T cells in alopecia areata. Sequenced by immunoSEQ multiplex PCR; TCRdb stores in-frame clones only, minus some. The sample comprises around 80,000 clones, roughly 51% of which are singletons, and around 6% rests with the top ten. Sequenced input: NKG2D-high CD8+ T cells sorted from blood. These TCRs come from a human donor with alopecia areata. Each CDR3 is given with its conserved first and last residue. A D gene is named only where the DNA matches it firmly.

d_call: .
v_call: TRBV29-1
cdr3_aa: CSVDAGQETQYF

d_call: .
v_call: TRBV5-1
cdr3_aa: CASSPDTGLSGNTIYF

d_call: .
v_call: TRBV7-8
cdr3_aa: CASSPSDGYTF

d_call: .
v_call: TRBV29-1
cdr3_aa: CSVEDLGEQYF

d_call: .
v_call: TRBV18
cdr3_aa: CASSPQVEGLHEQFF

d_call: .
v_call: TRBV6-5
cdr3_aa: CASSYSGHKNTEAFF

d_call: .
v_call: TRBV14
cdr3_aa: CASSLLGVGEYEQYF

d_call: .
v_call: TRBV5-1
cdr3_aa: CASSLGVMVQETQYF

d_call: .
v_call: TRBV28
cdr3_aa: CASRDETQYF

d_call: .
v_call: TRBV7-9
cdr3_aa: CASTWTSEQFF

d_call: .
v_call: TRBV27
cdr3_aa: CASSTGGPLVTQYF

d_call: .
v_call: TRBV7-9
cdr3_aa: CASSLVGLALADEQFF

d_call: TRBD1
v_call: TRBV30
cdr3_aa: CACLQGMNTEAFF

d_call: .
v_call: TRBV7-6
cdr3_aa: CASSLDPGSDTQYF

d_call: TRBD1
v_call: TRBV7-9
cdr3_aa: CASSLGQGDYGYTF

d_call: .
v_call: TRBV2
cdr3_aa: CASYGADTGELFF

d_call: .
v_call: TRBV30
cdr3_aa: CAWSDYRETQYF

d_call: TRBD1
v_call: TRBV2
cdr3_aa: CASMGQQETQYF

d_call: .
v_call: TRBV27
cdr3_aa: CASSLSRDTETQYF

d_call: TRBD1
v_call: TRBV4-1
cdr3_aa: CASSHPGQGYGYTF

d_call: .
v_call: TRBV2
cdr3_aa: CASSDMRQSSYEQYF